This TCR beta chain was profiled in a study of T cells expressing NK-cell markers. Overall study: Among eight sequenced donors, seven carried HCMV seropositivity while one was seronegative. The study's findings and limits: Of CD8+ T cells, roughly 1.0-8% belonged to dominant NKG2C+ clonotypes in several donors. Uncertainty persisted over the HCMV specificity of expanded NKG2C+ T cell clones.

TCRdb reprocessed the 5' RACE reads, keeping one entry per CDR3 protein, no DNA. The sample includes a few hundred thousand distinct CDR3 sequences. Per the germline V gene, CDR1 is SGHDN and CDR2 is FVKESK. This CDR3 has 12 amino acids. In regard to this clonotype: The antigen is undetermined.

V usage is TRBV14 and J usage is TRBJ2-2. The TCR was taken from a man aged 18-30 years in good health. Sequenced material: blood T cells: a sorted CD56 or NKG2C T cell subset, CD4+ or CD8+ T cells, or bulk PBMC T cells (not recorded which). The CDR3 loop is CASSRGPGELFF.